Each of the 7 T cell receptor beta chains below was sequenced from the same sample in a study of T cell responses to AZD1222 COVID-19 vaccine. Some clones are missing from TCRdb's copy, which holds only in-frame ones; the method was immunoSEQ multiplex PCR. This sample has fewer than 200,000 clones; roughly 92% occur once, and the top ten carry more than 9%. Sequences were derived from peripheral blood, sampled on day 0 of AZD1222 vaccination. These receptors came from an adult in good health.

The chain has TRBV5-4 and TRBJ2-7, with TRBD2 matching 10 bases. Germline assignment: CDR1 SGHNT and CDR2 YYREEE (reference sequence). The junction had 7 bases not matched to a gene; V was cut back by 3 bases and J by 4 bases. CDR3 length: 15 residues. The CDR3 DNA follows: TGTGCCAGCAGCTATGGAGCGGGAGGGTCTTACGAGCAGTACTTC. Its protein is CASSYGAGGSYEQYF. Drawing the rest from reference TRBV5-4 and TRBJ2-7, the complete variable domain is ETGVTQSPTHLIKTRGQQVTLRCSSQSGHNTVSWYQQALGQGPQFIFQYYREEENGRGNFPPRFSGLQFPNYSSELNVNALELDDSALYLCASSYGAGGSYEQYFGPGTRLTVT.

The chain combines TRBV7-3 with TRBJ1-2; 12 bases are a match to TRBD1. Germline CDR1 reads SGHTA; CDR2 reads FQGTGA. J lost 8 bases, V lost 5 bases, and 3 bases had no gene match. The CDR3 loop spans 13 amino acids. The CDR3 DNA reads TGTGCCAGCAGCCGGGACAGGGGGCAAGGCTACACCTTC. Its protein product is CASSRDRGQGYTF.

The genes are TRBV2 and TRBJ1-3; no firm D call. Germline V gene sequence: CDR1 SNHLY, CDR2 FYNNEI. V dropped 2 bases and J dropped 9 bases, with 8 bases sitting between them. The CDR3 contains 12 residues. CDR3 sequence: CASSEILSTIYF. The CDR3 nucleotides are TGTGCCAGCAGTGAAATTCTTAGCACCATATATTTT.

The chain recombines TRBV6-1 with TRBJ1-1; 10 nucleotides line up with TRBD1. Germline values: CDR1 MNHNS, CDR2 SASEGT. Trimming took 2 bases from V and 11 from J; bases not matched to a gene: 14. The CDR3 is 16 amino acids. The CDR3 nucleotides read TGTGCCAGCAGTGAACGGTCGGGACAGGGGCGGAAATACGCTTTCTTT. Its protein is CASSERSGQGRKYAFF.

The chain uses TRBV5-6 and TRBJ1-2; TRBD1 agrees at 9 bases. The CDR3 consists of 15 residues. V trimming: 5 bases; J trimming: 6 bases; junction bases outside the gene matches: 11. From germline, CDR1 is SGHDT and CDR2 YYEEEE. The chain's CDR3 is CASRGPGQGRNGYTF. Here the CDR3 DNA reads TGTGCCAGCAGGGGGCCGGGACAGGGCCGGAATGGCTACACCTTC.

V and J are TRBV4-3 and TRBJ2-1; the D gene could be TRBD1 or TRBD2 (6 bases each). Trimming cost V 1 base and J 8 bases, with 18 bases left between them. The CDR3 has 16 residues. Germline CDR1 reads LGHNA; CDR2 reads YSLEER. The CDR3 spells CASSQGGRGDSHEQFF. CDR3 DNA: TGCGCCAGCAGCCAAGGGGGGCGCGGGGATTCCCATGAGCAGTTCTTC.

This clone was seen only once. The CDR3 bases are TGTGCCAGCAGTTTACTCCGAGAGATGAACACTGAAGCTTTCTTT. Its translation: CASSLLREMNTEAFF. The chain uses TRBV28 and TRBJ1-1; D unclear. There are 15 residues in the CDR3. Germline CDR1 reads MDHEN; CDR2 reads SYDVKM. Between the trimmed V and J ends, which lost 2 bases and 0 bases, there was a span of 10 bases.